Following are 6 T cell receptor beta chains from one sample sequenced in a study of T cells expressing NK-cell markers. TCRdb re-called the 5' RACE reads and shows each CDR3 protein once, DNA omitted. This sample's clone table lists 500,000 to 700,000 distinct CDR3 sequences. Sequenced input: blood T cells: a sorted CD56 or NKG2C T cell subset, CD4+ or CD8+ T cells, or bulk PBMC T cells (not recorded which). The receptors derive from a man between 18 and 35 years old in good health.

V and J are TRBV12-3 or TRBV12-4 and TRBJ1-1; the D gene TCRdb calls, TRBD1, cannot be checked with no DNA. This CDR3 region has 13 residues. This CDR3 is CASSLLSKGEAFF.

The chain links TRBV5-5 to TRBJ2-7. The CDR3 loop spans 14 amino acids. The germline V gene encodes CDR1 SGHKS and CDR2 YYEKEE (reference sequence). The CDR3 protein is CASSLSQINYEQYF.

The chain links TRBV6-2 or TRBV6-3 to TRBJ2-1; the TCRdb D gene call, TRBD2, has no DNA to confirm it. The CDR3 loop spans 17 amino acids. The germline gives CDR1 MNHEY, CDR2 SVGEGT. The CDR3 is CASSYSGTSGRYNEQFF.

V and J are TRBV7-9 and TRBJ2-7; checking the TCRdb D call of TRBD1 is not possible without DNA. The CDR3 runs to 16 residues. CDR1 and CDR2 (germline): SEHNR, FQNEAQ (reference sequence). CDR3 residues: CASSSQDRVQDYEQYF.

The chain recombines TRBV7-9 with TRBJ2-1. CDR3 size: 14 residues. Germline lookup yields CDR1 SEHNR and CDR2 FQNEAQ (reference sequence). CDR3 amino acids: CASSSSNIGSEQFF.

The J gene is TRBJ1-2, the V gene TRBV24-1; the TCRdb D gene call, TRBD1, has no DNA to confirm it. The CDR3 runs 12 residues. The germline CDR1 and CDR2 sequences are KGHDR and SFDVKD. CDR3 in amino acids: CATSEYRDGYTF.